The clone carrying this T cell receptor beta chain was found a few times. This record belongs to a study of spatial heterogeneity in lung cancer. Study details: A unique TCR and UMI combination showed up more than ten times in raw reads, on average.

The CDR3 is 15 residues long. Per germline, CDR1 SGHDT and CDR2 YYEEEE. Trimming pared 0 bases from V and 8 bases from J, leaving 17 bases between. Time point described: sample taken at primary tumor resection. Whole RNA came from tumor, nontumor lung or frozen PBMC and was sequenced without being sorted. TCRdb reanalysed the 5' RACE reads using MiXCR and keeps one entry per CDR3 protein. Seen here are tens of thousands of distinct CDR3 sequences, 6% to 9% observed once, and the top ten hold less than 3.5%. This TCR derives from a female donor with early-stage non-small cell lung cancer. The sample consisted of PBMCs, taken at surgery. V gene TRBV5-6 combines with J gene TRBJ1-2; possible D gene TRBD1, 5 bases. CDR3 DNA sequence: TGTGCCAGCAGCTTGGTGGGTACGGGGCGAGGAGGCTACACCTTC. Its translation is CASSLVGTGRGGYTF.